This is a list of T cell receptor beta chains from one sample in a study of cytomegalovirus exposure and HLA in healthy donors. Assay used: immunoSEQ multiplex PCR; TCRdb lists only in-frame clones, some missing. Counted here are about 90,000 clones, roughly 80% occurring once; the ten biggest clones make up under 2.5%. Sequenced: PBMCs. These receptors were collected from a man younger than 35 in good health and CMV-seronegative. The CDR3 runs from the conserved cysteine through the conserved F or W. The D gene is left open where the match is weak.

D,V,J,CDR3
.,TRBV5-4,TRBJ1-1,CASSLVKEQAFF
TRBD1,TRBV5-4,TRBJ1-4,CASSWDSGREKLFF
TRBD2,TRBV6-1,TRBJ2-1,CASGIAGLSNEQFF
TRBD1,TRBV23-1,TRBJ2-7,CASSQSPQGRKSPTRQYF
TRBD1,TRBV5-5,TRBJ1-2,CASSQGQPNYGYTF
TRBD1,TRBV29-1,TRBJ1-2,CSVEKTGAGYTF
.,TRBV6-1,TRBJ2-2,CASSAIGFTGELFF
.,TRBV2,TRBJ1-5,CASSEALGRGNQPQHF
.,TRBV7-6,TRBJ2-7,CASSLRSIHEQYF
.,TRBV18,TRBJ1-1,CASSPLDTEAFF
.,TRBV7-2,TRBJ2-2,CASSGSGTGELFF
.,TRBV13,TRBJ2-7,CASSSTDSYEQYF
.,TRBV5-1,TRBJ1-1,CASSLRRLGMTEAFF
.,TRBV7-9,TRBJ1-2,CASSLQGNYGYTF
TRBD2,TRBV5-1,TRBJ2-3,CASRGGGSTDTQYF
TRBD2,TRBV5-1,TRBJ2-1,CASSLVAGGLTGAYNEQFF
.,TRBV30,TRBJ2-5,CAWSAAPLAGIQETQYF
.,TRBV7-9,TRBJ1-2,CASSPPLGHGYTF
.,TRBV6-6,TRBJ2-1,CASSYYDGLYNEQFF
TRBD2,TRBV6-1,TRBJ2-7,CASNPLAGPYEQYF
TRBD1,TRBV30,TRBJ1-6,CAWTGQGSSPLHF
.,TRBV7-9,TRBJ2-3,CASSLQTTGTDTQYF